This entry is about one T cell receptor beta chain. These data are taken from a study of blood T cell repertoires in COVID-19. Looking at the study overall: Both acute and convalescent COVID-19 samples were obtained from the United States, Italy and Spain.

V was pared by 4 bases and J by 5 bases, with 19 bases between. Per the germline V gene, CDR1 is SGHVS and CDR2 is FNYEAQ. This CDR3 is 16 amino acids long. Self-reported history from a screening survey and questionnaire set each donor's cohort. Here immunoSEQ multiplex PCR was the method, and the copy in TCRdb shows in-frame clones only, minus some. Among about 380,000 clones, 88% were seen once, and the ten largest hold more than 0.95%. The origin of this receptor is a woman under 30 who had recovered from COVID-19. The V gene is TRBV7-6, the J gene TRBJ2-3, with D unresolved. Source material: PBMCs or T cells enriched from blood (not recorded which). CDR3 in DNA: TGTGCCAGCAGCTCCCTACTTCTGCTGGGCTTAGATACGCAGTATTTT. This sequence encodes CASSSLLLLGLDTQYF.